The 17 T cell receptor beta chains reported below all come from one sample, sequenced in a study of blood T cells in healthy people across ages. A sample-barcoded 5' primer and a J-beta primer mix were used in a second PCR of roughly 7 to 12 cycles. MiXCR was run by TCRdb on the 5' RACE reads, yielding one entry per CDR3 protein. The data contain 1.5 million to 2 million distinct CDR3 sequences, roughly 28% of them singletons. The sample taken for sequencing was blood. The receptors were gathered from a woman in her twenties or thirties in good health.

This clonotype appeared many times. This chain connects TRBV7-2 to TRBJ2-7; D unresolved. The CDR3 consists of 14 residues. Trimming took off 0 bases at V and 4 bases at J, with 10 bases between the two ends. In germline, CDR1 is SGHTA, CDR2 FQGNSA. The CDR3 protein is CASSLAIASYEQYF. The CDR3 coding sequence is TGTGCCAGCAGCTTAGCGATCGCCTCATACGAGCAGTACTTC.

This chain uses TRBV7-9 with TRBJ2-4, with D perhaps matching TRBD2 (6 bases). This CDR3 region has 14 residues. In germline, CDR1 is SEHNR, CDR2 FQNEAQ (reference sequence). V lost 3 bases and J 7 bases, leaving 13 bases between the germline ends. The CDR3 reads CASSLEGEANIQYF. Written as DNA, the CDR3 is TGTGCCAGCAGCTTGGAGGGAGAGGCGAACATTCAGTACTTC.

This clonotype was seen at least ten times. This chain connects TRBV2 to TRBJ2-7, with a possible D match to TRBD2 (5 bases). Germline V gene lookup returns CDR1 SNHLY and CDR2 FYNNEI. V gave up 11 bases and J gave up 6 bases, with 20 bases separating them. This CDR3 has 13 residues. In nucleotides, the CDR3 is TGTGCCGCTAGCAGTTCCGAGGACGCCGAGCAGTACTTC. Its protein is CAASSSEDAEQYF.

This clonotype was seen many times. The V and J genes are TRBV10-2 and TRBJ1-1, with no clear D. Germline V CDR1 and CDR2: WSHSY, SAAADI. Trimming pared 8 bases from V and 7 bases from J, leaving 14 bases between. CDR3 size: 12 residues. CDR3 nucleotide sequence: TGCGCCAGCTCGGAGGGCGCTAGTGAAGCTTTCTTT. Its translation: CASSEGASEAFF.

This rearrangement joins TRBV5-4 to TRBJ2-4; 7 nucleotides agree with TRBD1. The V gene end was trimmed by 4 bases and the J gene end by 9 bases; junction bases not matched to a gene: 13. The CDR3 totals 15 residues. In germline, CDR1 is SGHNT, CDR2 YYREEE (reference sequence). This chain's CDR3 is CASSTARQGYVIQYF. CDR3 sequence (DNA): TGTGCCAGCAGCACGGCCCGACAGGGATACGTCATTCAGTACTTC.

The chain links TRBV28 to TRBJ2-3; 10 bases align to TRBD2. CDR3 length: 15 residues. Looked up from germline, CDR1 is MDHEN and CDR2 is SYDVKM. V lost 4 bases, J lost 4 bases, and 5 bases stayed unmatched. The CDR3 region has the DNA TGTGCCAGCAGTTCTCCAGCGGGGGGGCCAGATACGCAGTATTTT. As protein: CASSSPAGGPDTQYF.

The CDR3 DNA reads as TGCGCCAGCAGCCAAGAGATGGTAGCGGGAACCACGACCTATACGCAGTATTTT. This sequence encodes CASSQEMVAGTTTYTQYF. The chain carries TRBV4-3 and TRBJ2-3; 8 bases match TRBD2. The germline V gene has CDR1 LGHNA and CDR2 YSLEER. Unmatched junction bases numbered 15, after V lost 0 bases and J lost 7 bases. This CDR3 region has 18 residues.

The V gene is TRBV14, the J gene TRBJ2-3, with D uncertain. The CDR3 runs 16 residues. V was clipped by 6 bases and J by 2 bases, with 18 bases between them. Germline-derived CDR1 and CDR2 are SGHDN and FVKESK. The CDR3, as DNA: TGTGCCAGCAGTCGGGTTGGCCCCGGAATCACAGATACGCAGTATTTT. Translating it yields CASSRVGPGITDTQYF.

V is TRBV28 and J is TRBJ2-3, with 8 nucleotides matching TRBD1. Germline V gives CDR1 MDHEN, CDR2 SYDVKM. With 6 bases clipped from V and 10 bases from J, the junction kept 27 bases outside the gene matches. This CDR3 contains 19 residues. Here the CDR3 DNA reads TGTGCCAGCAGCCTGGAGACAGGGGTCTCGGGAATGGCGGCGGATGCGCAGTATTTT. This encodes CASSLETGVSGMAADAQYF.

The rearrangement joins TRBV5-1 to TRBJ2-2; D may be TRBD1 or TRBD2 (5 bases each). Germline V gene sequence: CDR1 SGHRS, CDR2 YFSETQ. V gave up 4 bases and J gave up 6 bases, with 10 bases separating them. This CDR3 spans 13 amino acids. The CDR3 sequence: CASSPGSPGELFF. CDR3 coding DNA: TGCGCCAGCAGCCCAGGGAGTCCCGGGGAGCTGTTTTTT.

This clonotype was seen only a few times. Germline is not matched at one junction end, which may reflect a read error. The chain uses TRBV9 and TRBJ2-5; D tentatively reads TRBD1 or TRBD2 (5 bases each). The germline CDR1 and CDR2 sequences are SGDLS and YYNGEE. This CDR3 comprises 14 residues. CDR3 coding DNA: TGTGCCAGCAACGTAGCACAGGCCATGGGGGAGCAGTACTTC. It yields the protein CASNVAQAMGEQYF.

This clonotype was counted a few times. V is TRBV5-1 and J is TRBJ2-7, with 9 bases matching TRBD2. Trimming took 0 bases from V and 9 from J; bases not matched to a gene: 16. The CDR3 extends over 17 amino acids. Germline-derived CDR1 and CDR2 are SGHRS and YFSETQ. CDR3 nucleotide sequence: TGCGCCAGCAGCTTGGGGGCCGGTTGGGCCCGTAGCGGGGGGCAGTACTTC. This encodes CASSLGAGWARSGGQYF.

V gene TRBV2 combines with J gene TRBJ1-2; D gene uncertain. This CDR3 is built from 13 residues. Germline CDR1 and CDR2: SNHLY and FYNNEI. V lost 4 bases to trimming and J lost 6 bases, with 12 bases between them. For the CDR3, the DNA is TGTGCCAGCAGTGGTGAACAGAGGGATGGCTACACCTTC. This codes for CASSGEQRDGYTF. Complete variable domain (other parts from reference TRBV2 and TRBJ1-2): EPEVTQTPSHQVTQMGQEVILRCVPISNHLYFYWYRQILGQKVEFLVSFYNNEISEKSEIFDDQFSVERPDGSNFTLKIRSTKLEDSAMYFCASSGEQRDGYTFGSGTRLTVV.

The chain combines TRBV5-1 with TRBJ2-7, with TRBD1 identical over 8 bases. Germline CDR1 SGHRS, CDR2 YFSETQ. The V gene end was trimmed by 3 bases and the J gene end by 1 base; junction bases not matched to a gene: 9. The CDR3 length is 16 residues. CDR3 coding DNA: TGCGCCAGCAGCTGGCAGACAGGGGCCGGTTCCTACGAGCAGTACTTC. It encodes CASSWQTGAGSYEQYF.

This clonotype was observed a few times. The chain uses TRBV6-1 and TRBJ2-2; 11 bases fit TRBD1. CDR1 is MNHNS and CDR2 is SASEGT in the germline V gene. This CDR3 contains 19 residues. Trimming removed 8 bases from V and 0 bases from J; junction bases left unmatched: 14. The CDR3 DNA sequence: TGTGCCAGCCTTCCCGCGGGGACAGGGGGGAACGCGAACACCGGGGAGCTGTTTTTT. This sequence encodes CASLPAGTGGNANTGELFF.

This clonotype has more than one count but fewer than ten. The chain combines TRBV11-2 with TRBJ1-3, with a possible D match to TRBD1 (5 bases). The CDR3 contains 18 residues. Germline loops: CDR1 SGHAT, CDR2 FQNNGV. V lost 6 bases and J 2 bases, leaving 23 bases between the germline ends. CDR3 coding DNA: TGTGCCAGCAGTTCCCGCGTGGAAGGGGAGGGCCCTGGAAACACCATATATTTT. It codes for CASSSRVEGEGPGNTIYF. Complete variable domain (other parts from reference TRBV11-2 and TRBJ1-3): EAGVAQSPRYKIIEKRQSVAFWCNPISGHATLYWYQQILGQGPKLLIQFQNNGVVDDSQLPKDRFSAERLKGVDSTLKIQPAKLEDSAVYLCASSSRVEGEGPGNTIYFGEGSWLTVV.

There are many counts of this clonotype. V gene TRBV20-1 combines with J gene TRBJ2-1; D not certain. V lost 7 bases to trimming and J lost 6 bases, with 16 bases between them. The V gene's germline CDR1 is DFQATT and CDR2 SNEGSKA (reference sequence). The CDR3 consists of 13 residues. The CDR3 region is CSVCRVYGNEQFF. CDR3 coding DNA: TGCAGTGTGTGTCGGGTCTATGGCAATGAGCAGTTCTTC.